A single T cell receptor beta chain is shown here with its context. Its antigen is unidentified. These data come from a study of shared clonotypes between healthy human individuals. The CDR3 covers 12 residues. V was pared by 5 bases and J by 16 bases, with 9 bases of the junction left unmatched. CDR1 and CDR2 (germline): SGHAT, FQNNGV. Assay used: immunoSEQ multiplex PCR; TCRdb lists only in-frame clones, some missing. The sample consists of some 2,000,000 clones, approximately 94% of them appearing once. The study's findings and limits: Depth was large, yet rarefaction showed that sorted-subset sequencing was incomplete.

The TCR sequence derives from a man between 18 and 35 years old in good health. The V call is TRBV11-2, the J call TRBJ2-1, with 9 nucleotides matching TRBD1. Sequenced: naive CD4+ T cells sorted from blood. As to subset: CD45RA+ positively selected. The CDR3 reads CASSAGTGTPFF. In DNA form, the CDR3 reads TGTGCCAGCAGCGCCGGGACAGGGACACCCTTCTTC. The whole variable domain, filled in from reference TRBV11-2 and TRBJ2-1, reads EAGVAQSPRYKIIEKRQSVAFWCNPISGHATLYWYQQILGQGPKLLIQFQNNGVVDDSQLPKDRFSAERLKGVDSTLKIQPAKLEDSAVYLCASSAGTGTPFFGPGTRLTVL.